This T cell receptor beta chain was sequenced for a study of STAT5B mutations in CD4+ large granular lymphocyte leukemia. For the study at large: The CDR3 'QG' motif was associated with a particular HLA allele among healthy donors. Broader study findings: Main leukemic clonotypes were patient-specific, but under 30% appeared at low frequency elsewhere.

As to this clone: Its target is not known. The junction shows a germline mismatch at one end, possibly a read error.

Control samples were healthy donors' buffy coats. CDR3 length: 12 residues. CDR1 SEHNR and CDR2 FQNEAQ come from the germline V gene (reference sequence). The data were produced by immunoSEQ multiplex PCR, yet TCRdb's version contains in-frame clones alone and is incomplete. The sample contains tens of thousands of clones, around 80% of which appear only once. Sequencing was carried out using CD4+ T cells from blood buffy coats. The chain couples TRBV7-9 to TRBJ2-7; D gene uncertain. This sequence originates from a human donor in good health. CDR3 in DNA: TGTGCCAGCAGCTCCCCCACGTCGTTCCCGGACTTC. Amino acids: CASSSPTSFPDF.